This T cell receptor beta chain was recorded in a study of blood T cell repertoires in COVID-19. Methods used by the authors: By means of reference gene primer amplification, nucleated cell counts were estimated. Repertoires were generated with immunoSEQ multiplex PCR, while TCRdb's copy carries only in-frame clones and drops some. The V and J calls and clone size are taken from that table; D and trimming were inferred from the DNA. The table records around 140,000 clones, 75% to 90% of them present only once. From germline, CDR1 is KGHDR and CDR2 SFDVKD. The CDR3 spans 16 residues. The V segment lost 9 bases and the J segment 0 bases; nucleotides outside the gene matches: 11.

This TCR was recovered from a woman aged 50 to 60 with acute or convalescent COVID-19. V gene TRBV24-1 combines with J gene TRBJ2-3; 7 bases match TRBD1. Material for sequencing was peripheral blood. The CDR3 is CATGHQGVGSTDTQYF. The CDR3, as DNA: TGTGCCACCGGTCATCAGGGGGTTGGGAGCACAGATACGCAGTATTTT.